The 21 T cell receptor beta chains presented below share a single source sample, sequenced in a study of T cell repertoires in cytomegalovirus infection. TCRdb re-called the reads through MiXCR, storing one row per CDR3 protein. The table records under 150,000 distinct CDR3 sequences, 7.5% to 9% of them present only once. Sequenced sample: PBMCs. The receptor source for this set is a human donor in good health (CMV status not recorded). Some clones in this sample may be carry-over from other donors' samples.

This clonotype was recorded many times. This chain connects TRBV29-1 to TRBJ2-5, with D possibly matching TRBD2 (6 bases). Trimming took 0 bases from V and 5 from J, leaving 10 bases between them. Germline assignment: CDR1 SQVTM and CDR2 ANQGSEA. The CDR3 is 13 residues long. CDR3 amino acids: CSVEEAGLETQYF. The CDR3 DNA reads TGCAGCGTTGAAGAGGCGGGGTTGGAGACCCAGTACTTC.

This clonotype was seen a few times. The genes are TRBV15 and TRBJ2-3, with unresolved D. Germline lookup yields CDR1 LNHNV and CDR2 YYDKDF (reference sequence). This CDR3 spans 14 amino acids. V was pared by 1 base and J by 0 bases, with 5 bases between. CDR3 in amino acids: CATSRARSTDTQYF. In DNA, the CDR3 is TGTGCCACCAGCAGAGCCCGAAGCACAGATACGCAGTATTTT.

This clonotype was seen repeatedly, ten times or more. The rearrangement links TRBV20-1 to TRBJ2-5; 14 nucleotides match TRBD2. Losses at the gene ends were 5 bases for V and 2 bases for J; bases not matched to a gene: 7. Germline lookup yields CDR1 DFQATT and CDR2 SNEGSKA (reference sequence). The CDR3 runs to 16 residues. This CDR3 is CSAQRLAGGRQETQYF. The CDR3 DNA is TGCAGTGCTCAGAGACTAGCGGGGGGGAGACAAGAGACCCAGTACTTC.

This clonotype has more than one count but fewer than ten. The V call is TRBV4-1, the J call TRBJ2-1; 8 nucleotides align to TRBD2. This CDR3 has 17 amino acids. J lost 7 bases, V lost 2 bases, and 13 bases had no gene match. CDR1 is MGHRA and CDR2 is YSYEKL in the germline V gene. The CDR3 is CASSQRAPGGAKNEQFF. The CDR3 DNA is TGCGCCAGCAGCCAAAGAGCTCCCGGGGGGGCTAAGAATGAGCAGTTCTTC.

The sample holds many counts of this clonotype. CDR3 DNA: TGTGCCAGCAGCGCCACGGGCAGGACCTCTGGGGCCAACGTCCTGACTTTC. As protein: CASSATGRTSGANVLTF. This rearrangement joins TRBV7-3 to TRBJ2-6; D gene uncertain. The CDR3 runs to 17 residues. V was shortened by 5 bases and J by 0 bases, with 14 bases between the two germline ends. Germline values: CDR1 SGHTA, CDR2 FQGTGA.

This clonotype has at least ten counts. V and J are TRBV9 and TRBJ1-1; no definite D call. The CDR3 has 14 residues. V dropped 0 bases and J dropped 1 base, with 7 bases sitting between them. Germline V gene lookup returns CDR1 SGDLS and CDR2 YYNGEE. The CDR3: CASSVESRNTEAFF. Here the CDR3 DNA reads TGTGCCAGCAGCGTAGAATCCAGGAACACTGAAGCTTTCTTT.

Comment on this clonotype: The germline gene is not matched at one end of the junction; a read error may be the cause. The chain employs TRBV7-7 and TRBJ1-4; D unclear. The CDR3 spans 13 residues. The germline V gene has CDR1 SSHAT and CDR2 FNYEAQ (reference sequence). The CDR3 loop reads CASSQERGEKLFF. The CDR3 DNA sequence: TGTGCTAGCAGCCAAGAACGGGGTGAAAAACTGTTTTTT.

This clonotype was seen ten or more times. The V call is TRBV2, the J call TRBJ1-6; D perhaps matches TRBD1 (6 bases). V gave up 8 bases and J gave up 9 bases, with 17 bases separating them. CDR3 length equals 14 residues. The germline V gene has CDR1 SNHLY and CDR2 FYNNEI. The CDR3 DNA is TGTGCCAGCTCCAAAGGGGGGTCCGCTTCACCCCTCCACTTT. Translating it yields CASSKGGSASPLHF.

This clonotype was observed at least ten times. CDR3 sequence reads: CASSFAKRTGLSTDTQYF. The CDR3 region has the DNA TGTGCCAGCAGTTTCGCCAAGAGGACGGGACTAAGCACAGATACGCAGTATTTT. The chain uses TRBV28 and TRBJ2-3; TRBD2 matches 7 bases. The trim removed 3 bases at V and 0 bases at J, leaving 12 bases unmatched. The germline CDR1 and CDR2 sequences are MDHEN and SYDVKM. The CDR3 runs to 18 residues.

The chain joins TRBV29-1 to TRBJ2-1; 12 bases map to TRBD2. The CDR3 covers 14 residues. Looked up from germline, CDR1 is SQVTM and CDR2 is ANQGSEA. The trim removed 7 bases at V and 7 bases at J, leaving 8 bases unmatched. CDR3 sequence: CSARTSGGPNEQFF. The CDR3 nucleotides read TGCAGCGCGAGAACTAGCGGGGGGCCGAATGAGCAGTTCTTC.

This clonotype was recorded at least ten times. The gene calls are TRBV7-9 and TRBJ1-1; D is uncertain. Per the germline V gene, CDR1 is SEHNR and CDR2 is FQNEAQ (reference sequence). The CDR3 runs 14 residues. V was trimmed by 1 base and J by 4 bases, leaving 10 bases between them. CDR3 in DNA: TGTGCCAGCAGCTTAGGGGCGTTTGGCACTGAAGCTTTCTTT. Encoded protein: CASSLGAFGTEAFF.

This clonotype was counted a few times. The rearrangement links TRBV18 to TRBJ1-2; D is ambiguous. The CDR3 contains 14 residues. CDR1 and CDR2 (germline): KGHSH, LQKENI. V was trimmed by 0 bases and J by 7 bases, leaving 12 bases between them. CDR3 bases: TGTGCCAGCTCACCACCTAGCCCAGTAGTTGGCTACACCTTC. The encoded protein is CASSPPSPVVGYTF. Looking up the rest from reference TRBV18 and TRBJ1-2 gives the full variable domain: NAGVMQNPRHLVRRRGQEARLRCSPMKGHSHVYWYRQLPEEGLKFMVYLQKENIIDESGMPKERFSAEFPKEGPSILRIQQVVRGDSAAYFCASSPPSPVVGYTFGSGTRLTVV.

This clonotype was recorded many times. The chain uses TRBV6-6 and TRBJ2-1; D gene uncertain. V gave up 5 bases and J gave up 0 bases, with 11 bases separating them. Germline V lookup: CDR1 MNHNY, CDR2 SVGAGI (reference sequence). The CDR3 totals 15 residues. Here the CDR3 DNA reads TGTGCCAGCAGTACACAGAGCCTCTCCTACAATGAGCAGTTCTTC. It yields the protein CASSTQSLSYNEQFF.

This clonotype occurred many times. J is TRBJ2-1 and V is TRBV27; D not certain. Germline CDR1 and CDR2: MNHEY and SMNVEV (reference sequence). This CDR3 is built from 13 residues. The V gene lost 7 bases and the J gene lost 5 bases, with 12 bases spanning the gap. CDR3 residues: CASTEWGNNEQFF. The DNA of the CDR3 is TGTGCCAGCACCGAGTGGGGAAACAATGAGCAGTTCTTC.

The chain has TRBV5-5 and TRBJ1-5; D remains unclear. Germline CDR1 and CDR2: SGHKS and YYEKEE (reference sequence). CDR3 length: 13 amino acids. V was pared by 4 bases and J by 2 bases, with 7 bases between. The CDR3 region is CASSTAGNQPQHF. DNA for the CDR3: TGTGCCAGCAGCACAGCCGGCAATCAGCCCCAGCATTTT.

This chain joins TRBV9 and TRBJ1-3, with a weak D call TRBD1 (6 bases). Deletions cut 3 bases from V and 4 bases from J, with 14 bases between. The CDR3 is 15 amino acids. The V gene's germline CDR1 is SGDLS and CDR2 YYNGEE. Here the CDR3 DNA reads TGTGCCAGCAGCGATTACCAGGGGTCCGGAAACACCATATATTTT. This codes for CASSDYQGSGNTIYF.

Ten or more counts support this clonotype. The chain uses TRBV28 and TRBJ2-1; TRBD1 agrees at 7 bases. CDR1 is MDHEN, CDR2 SYDVKM, per germline. The junction had 3 bases not matched to a gene; V was cut back by 4 bases and J by 0 bases. The CDR3 consists of 15 residues. CDR3 bases: TGTGCCAGCAGTTCCCGGGACAGCTCCTACAATGAGCAGTTCTTC. This codes for CASSSRDSSYNEQFF.

The V and J genes are TRBV20-1 and TRBJ2-5; D is uncertain. The CDR3 extends over 12 amino acids. Per germline, CDR1 DFQATT and CDR2 SNEGSKA (reference sequence). Trimming cost V 3 bases and J 1 base, with 6 bases left between them. The CDR3 coding sequence is TGCAGTGCTAGCGGCAGCCAAGAGACCCAGTACTTC. Residues: CSASGSQETQYF.

Ten or more counts support this clonotype. V is TRBV6-6 and J is TRBJ2-7; 7 bases align to TRBD1. The CDR3 spans 14 residues. V lost 2 bases and J lost 2; bases outside the gene matches: 3. Germline CDR1 and CDR2: MNHNY and SVGAGI (reference sequence). The CDR3 DNA reads as TGTGCCAGCAGTTACCCGGGACAGACCTACGAGCAGTACTTC. Its translation: CASSYPGQTYEQYF.

Judged by abundance, this clonotype is medium-sized. V gene TRBV7-2 combines with J gene TRBJ2-3; D is unclear. There are 14 residues in the CDR3. The V gene's germline CDR1 is SGHTA and CDR2 FQGNSA. Trimming took 1 base from V and 0 from J, leaving 5 bases between them. The CDR3 DNA is TGTGCCAGCAGCTTAGATGGCAGCACAGATACGCAGTATTTT. It translates to CASSLDGSTDTQYF.

Ten or more counts support this clonotype. The chain is built from TRBV5-1 and TRBJ2-7, with D perhaps TRBD2 (5 bases). CDR1 and CDR2 from the germline V gene are SGHRS and YFSETQ. This CDR3 region has 14 residues. V lost 6 bases and J lost 1, with 14 bases in between. The CDR3 is CASKWRSGSYEQYF. CDR3 bases: TGCGCCAGCAAATGGAGGTCGGGATCCTACGAGCAGTACTTC. The entire variable domain, with the rest obtained from reference TRBV5-1 and TRBJ2-7, is as follows: KAGVTQTPRYLIKTRGQQVTLSCSPISGHRSVSWYQQTPGQGLQFLFEYFSETQRNKGNFPGRFSGRQFSNSRSEMNVSTLELGDSALYLCASKWRSGSYEQYFGPGTRLTVT.